The 8 T cell receptor beta chains below were found in one sample sequenced in a study of T cells in Graves' hyperthyroidism and ophthalmopathy. Amplified regions were TCR beta CDR3 sequences from RNA transcripts. Using the HTBI primer set, a first-round RT-PCR was run on the TCR CDR3. Each CDR3 protein gets one entry after TCRdb re-called the multiplex PCR reads with MiXCR. The sample contains some 510,000 distinct CDR3 sequences, 20% of which appear only once. The source material was blood. These receptors were taken from a man aged 18 to 30 with Graves' hyperthyroidism.

This clonotype was seen repeatedly, ten times or more. J is TRBJ2-2 and V is TRBV28, with D possibly called TRBD1 or TRBD2 (6 bases each). This CDR3 is 16 amino acids long. V was clipped by 2 bases and J by 4 bases, with 14 bases between them. In germline, CDR1 is MDHEN, CDR2 SYDVKM. The CDR3 spells CASSLPGGAGTGELFF. The DNA for the CDR3 is TGTGCCAGCAGTTTACCCGGGGGCGCGGGCACCGGGGAGCTGTTTTTT.

This clonotype was counted at least ten times. The chain combines TRBV12-3 or TRBV12-4 with TRBJ1-5; D might be TRBD1 (6 bases). The CDR3 runs 16 residues. V lost 6 bases to trimming and J lost 0 bases, with 15 bases between them. Here the CDR3 reads CASSHGQPYSNQPQHF. In DNA, the CDR3 is TGTGCCAGCAGCCATGGACAGCCTTATAGCAATCAGCCCCAGCATTTT.

This clonotype was observed at least ten times. V is TRBV15 and J is TRBJ2-5; D uncertain. In germline, CDR1 is LNHNV, CDR2 YYDKDF (reference sequence). The length of the CDR3 is 12 residues. V was trimmed by 3 bases and J by 8 bases, leaving 10 bases between them. The CDR3 spells CATSSPLDTQYF. The CDR3, as DNA: TGTGCCACCAGCAGCCCCCTCGACACCCAGTACTTC. Full variable domain (remainder filled in from reference TRBV15 and TRBJ2-5): DAMVIQNPRYQVTQFGKPVTLSCSQTLNHNVMYWYQQKSSQAPKLLFHYYDKDFNNEADTPDNFQSRRPNTSFCFLDIRSPGLGDTAMYLCATSSPLDTQYFGPGTRLLVL.

This clonotype occurred many times. The genes are TRBV5-1 and TRBJ1-2, with no clear D. Trimming stripped 2 bases from V and 3 bases from J, with 11 bases between. CDR1 is SGHRS, CDR2 YFSETQ, per germline. The length of the CDR3 is 14 residues. CDR3 DNA: TGCGCCAGCAGCTTCGACACCACGGACTATGGCTACACCTTC. It is translated as CASSFDTTDYGYTF.

This clonotype has at least ten counts. The chain joins TRBV20-1 to TRBJ2-7; TRBD1 matches 7 bases. V gave up 6 bases and J gave up 0 bases; unmatched junction bases: 8. This CDR3 is built from 14 residues. Looked up from germline, CDR1 is DFQATT and CDR2 is SNEGSKA (reference sequence). The chain's CDR3 is CSADRGGSSYEQYF. CDR3 nucleotides: TGCAGTGCCGACAGAGGGGGCAGCTCCTACGAGCAGTACTTC.

The table lists this clonotype with many counts. The V and J genes are TRBV12-3 or TRBV12-4 and TRBJ1-1; D unclear. The V end was cut by 1 base, the J end by 5 bases, with 17 bases between. The CDR3 is made up of 16 amino acids. The chain's CDR3 is CASSLDPGVGRTEAFF. The DNA for the CDR3 is TGTGCCAGCAGTTTAGACCCCGGGGTAGGTAGGACTGAAGCTTTCTTT.

The V call is TRBV20-1, the J call TRBJ1-1; unclear D gene. This CDR3 has 13 residues. The V gene's germline CDR1 is DFQATT and CDR2 SNEGSKA (reference sequence). The germline V and J ends were trimmed by 6 bases and 5 bases, with 16 bases remaining between them. The CDR3 loop is CSALQAGRTEAFF. CDR3 nucleotide sequence: TGCAGTGCCCTCCAGGCAGGAAGAACTGAAGCTTTCTTT.

The rearrangement links TRBV9 to TRBJ2-7; D may be TRBD2 (7 bases). CDR3 size: 16 residues. Germline V gene sequence: CDR1 SGDLS, CDR2 YYNGEE. V gave up 0 bases and J gave up 3 bases, with 16 bases separating them. The CDR3 DNA reads as TGTGCCAGCAGCGTAGCGGGCGGGGGACAACTCTACGAGCAGTACTTC. Its translation is CASSVAGGGQLYEQYF.